The text below deals with one TCR beta chain. Its antigen remains unknown. The protocol was immunoSEQ multiplex PCR, while the TCRdb copy is restricted to in-frame clones and leaves out a portion. Here the sample spans 2 million to 2.5 million clones, approximately 93% being singletons. This CDR3 comprises 16 residues. V dropped 9 bases and J dropped 2; count of bases not matched to a gene: 12. CDR1 and CDR2 (germline): ENHRY, SYGVKD. This sample is part of a study of shared clonotypes between healthy human individuals. Study observations and caveats: Clonotype sharing among donors likely depends on sequencing depth. Approximately 5.1% was the fraction of naive CD4 clonotypes found shared across a few donors.

This receptor was obtained from a man younger than 35 in good health. Some clones in this sample may be carry-over from other donors' samples. V and J are TRBV10-3 and TRBJ1-5, with 8 bases identical to TRBD1. Sequencing input: naive CD4+ T cells from PBMCs. As for subset: CD45RA+ positively selected. CDR3 sequence: CAISTGAGGGNQPQHF. DNA of the CDR3: TGTGCCATTTCGACAGGGGCAGGCGGAGGCAATCAGCCCCAGCATTTT.